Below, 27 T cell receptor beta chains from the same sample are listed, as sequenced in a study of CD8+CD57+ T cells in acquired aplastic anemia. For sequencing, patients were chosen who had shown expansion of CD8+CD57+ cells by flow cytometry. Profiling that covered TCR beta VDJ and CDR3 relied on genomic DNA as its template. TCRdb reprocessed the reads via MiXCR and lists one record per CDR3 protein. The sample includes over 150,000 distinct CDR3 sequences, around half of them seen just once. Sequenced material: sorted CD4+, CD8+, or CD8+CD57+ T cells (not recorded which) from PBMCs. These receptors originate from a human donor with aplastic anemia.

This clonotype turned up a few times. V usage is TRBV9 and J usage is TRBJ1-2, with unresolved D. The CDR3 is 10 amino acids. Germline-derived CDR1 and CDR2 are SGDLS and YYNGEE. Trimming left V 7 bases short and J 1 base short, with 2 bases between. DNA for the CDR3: TGTGCCAGCGGTAACTATGGCTACACCTTC. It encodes CASGNYGYTF.

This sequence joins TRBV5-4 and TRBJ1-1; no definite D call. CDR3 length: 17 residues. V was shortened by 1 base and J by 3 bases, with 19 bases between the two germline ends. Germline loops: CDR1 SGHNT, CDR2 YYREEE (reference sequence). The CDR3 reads CASSLSLVGRVDTEAFF. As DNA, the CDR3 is TGTGCCAGCAGCTTGTCCCTCGTGGGGAGGGTAGACACTGAAGCTTTCTTT. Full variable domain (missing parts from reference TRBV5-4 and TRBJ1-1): ETGVTQSPTHLIKTRGQQVTLRCSSQSGHNTVSWYQQALGQGPQFIFQYYREEENGRGNFPPRFSGLQFPNYSSELNVNALELDDSALYLCASSLSLVGRVDTEAFFGQGTRLTVV.

The CDR3 region is CASSEAGDGFTEAFF. As DNA, the CDR3 is TGTGCCAGCAGTGAAGCTGGGGACGGCTTCACTGAAGCTTTCTTT. This sequence joins TRBV2 and TRBJ1-1; D possibly corresponds to TRBD1 (5 bases). Germline V gene lookup returns CDR1 SNHLY and CDR2 FYNNEI. Trimming shortened V by 0 bases and J by 4 bases, and 12 bases separated the two germline ends. This CDR3 spans 15 amino acids.

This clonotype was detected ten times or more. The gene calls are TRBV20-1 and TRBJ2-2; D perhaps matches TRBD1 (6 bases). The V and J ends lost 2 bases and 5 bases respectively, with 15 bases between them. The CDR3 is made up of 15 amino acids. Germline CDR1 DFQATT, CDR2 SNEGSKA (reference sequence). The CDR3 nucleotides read TGCAGTGCTAGACCAACAGGGTTGTGGACCGGGGAGCTGTTTTTT. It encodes CSARPTGLWTGELFF.

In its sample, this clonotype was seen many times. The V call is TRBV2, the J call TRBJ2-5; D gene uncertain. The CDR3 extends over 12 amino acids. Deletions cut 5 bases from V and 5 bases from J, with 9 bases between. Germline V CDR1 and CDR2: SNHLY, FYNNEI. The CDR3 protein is CASSRVPETQYF. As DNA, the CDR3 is TGTGCCAGCAGTCGGGTCCCGGAGACCCAGTACTTC.

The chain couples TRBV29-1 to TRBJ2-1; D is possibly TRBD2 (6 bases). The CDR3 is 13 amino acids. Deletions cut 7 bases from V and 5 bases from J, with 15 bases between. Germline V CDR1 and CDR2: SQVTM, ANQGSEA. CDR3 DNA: TGCAGCGAAGGAGGGAAAGGGGACAATGAGCAGTTCTTC. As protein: CSEGGKGDNEQFF.

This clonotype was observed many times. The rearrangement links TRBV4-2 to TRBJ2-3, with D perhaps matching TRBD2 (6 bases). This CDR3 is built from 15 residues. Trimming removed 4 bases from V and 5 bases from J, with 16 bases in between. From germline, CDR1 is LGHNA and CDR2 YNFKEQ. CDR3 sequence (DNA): TGTGCCAGCAGCCCCCCCGGCGGGATTGGAGATACGCAGTATTTT. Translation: CASSPPGGIGDTQYF.

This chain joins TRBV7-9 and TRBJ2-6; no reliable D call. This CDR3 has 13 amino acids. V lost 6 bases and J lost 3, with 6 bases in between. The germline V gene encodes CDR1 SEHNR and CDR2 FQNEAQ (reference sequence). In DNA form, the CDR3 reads TGTGCCAGCAGTATGTATGGGGCCAACGTCCTGACTTTC. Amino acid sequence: CASSMYGANVLTF.

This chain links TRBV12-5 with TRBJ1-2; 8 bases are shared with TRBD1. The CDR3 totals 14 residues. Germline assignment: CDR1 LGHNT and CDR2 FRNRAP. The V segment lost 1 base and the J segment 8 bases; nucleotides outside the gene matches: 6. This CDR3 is CASGLANRDRGYTF. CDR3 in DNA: TGTGCTAGTGGTTTGGCCAACCGGGACAGGGGCTACACCTTC.

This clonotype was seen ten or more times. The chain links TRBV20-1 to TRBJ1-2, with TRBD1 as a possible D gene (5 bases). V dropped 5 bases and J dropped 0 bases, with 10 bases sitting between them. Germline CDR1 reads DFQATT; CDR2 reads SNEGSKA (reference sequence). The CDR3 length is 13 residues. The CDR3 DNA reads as TGCAGTGCTCCGGAGACAGCTAACTATGGCTACACCTTC. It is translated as CSAPETANYGYTF.

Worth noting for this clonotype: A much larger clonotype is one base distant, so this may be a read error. The CDR3 reads CASSVTGSGNTIYF. In nucleotides, the CDR3 is TGTGCCAGCAGCGTTACTGGCTCTGGAAACACCATATATTTT. The chain has TRBV9 and TRBJ1-3, with D unclear. Trimming took off 2 bases at V and 0 bases at J, with 6 bases between the two ends. In germline, CDR1 is SGDLS, CDR2 YYNGEE. The CDR3 totals 14 residues.

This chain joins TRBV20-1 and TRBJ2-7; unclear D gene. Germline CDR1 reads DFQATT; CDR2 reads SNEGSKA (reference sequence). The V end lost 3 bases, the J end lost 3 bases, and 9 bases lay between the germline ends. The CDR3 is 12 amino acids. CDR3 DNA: TGCAGTGCTAGTGCAGGAATCTACGAGCAGTACTTC. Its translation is CSASAGIYEQYF.

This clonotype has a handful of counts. CDR3 sequence: CASSLGLAGQSSYNEQFF. The CDR3 DNA reads TGTGCCAGCAGCCTCGGACTAGCGGGTCAAAGCTCCTACAATGAGCAGTTCTTC. The chain carries TRBV11-2 and TRBJ2-1; 11 positions agree with TRBD2. The CDR3 is 18 residues long. Germline V gives CDR1 SGHAT, CDR2 FQNNGV. Trimming took 5 bases from V and 0 from J; bases not matched to a gene: 9.

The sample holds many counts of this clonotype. The CDR3 loop reads CASSISSGSRAETQYF. The CDR3 DNA reads as TGTGCCAGTAGTATAAGTAGCGGGTCACGAGCGGAGACCCAGTACTTC. The chain has TRBV19 and TRBJ2-5, with 7 nucleotides matching TRBD2. Trimming cost V 2 bases and J 5 bases; bases outside gene matches: 11. The CDR3 runs 16 residues. From germline, CDR1 is LNHDA and CDR2 SQIVND (reference sequence).

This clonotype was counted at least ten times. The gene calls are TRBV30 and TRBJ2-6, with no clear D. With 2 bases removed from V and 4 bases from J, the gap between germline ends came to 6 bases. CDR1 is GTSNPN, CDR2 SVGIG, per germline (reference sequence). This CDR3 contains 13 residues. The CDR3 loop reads CAWSRTGANVLTF. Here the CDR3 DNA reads TGTGCCTGGAGTCGTACGGGGGCCAACGTCCTGACTTTC.

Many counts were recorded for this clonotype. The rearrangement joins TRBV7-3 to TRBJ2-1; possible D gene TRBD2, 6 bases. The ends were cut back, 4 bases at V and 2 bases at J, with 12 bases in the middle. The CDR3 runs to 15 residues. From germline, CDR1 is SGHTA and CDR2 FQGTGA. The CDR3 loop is CASSSQTSTYNEQFF. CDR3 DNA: TGTGCCAGCAGCTCCCAGACTAGTACCTACAATGAGCAGTTCTTC.

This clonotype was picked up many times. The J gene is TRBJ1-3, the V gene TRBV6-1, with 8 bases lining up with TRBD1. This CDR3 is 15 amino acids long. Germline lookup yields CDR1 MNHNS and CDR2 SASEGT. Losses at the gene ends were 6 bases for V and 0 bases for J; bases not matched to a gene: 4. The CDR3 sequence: CASSRDRSSGNTIYF. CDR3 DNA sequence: TGTGCCAGCAGCCGGGACAGGAGCTCTGGAAACACCATATATTTT.

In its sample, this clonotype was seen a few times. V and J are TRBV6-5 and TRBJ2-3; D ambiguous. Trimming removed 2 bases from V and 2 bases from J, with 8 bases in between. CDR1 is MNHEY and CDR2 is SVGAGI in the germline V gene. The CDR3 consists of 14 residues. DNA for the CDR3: TGTGCCAGCAGTTACGTTGGGTACACAGATACGCAGTATTTT. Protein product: CASSYVGYTDTQYF.

The CDR3 DNA is TGTGCCATCAGAAAGAACCCGATCTATGGCTACACCTTC. Its protein is CAIRKNPIYGYTF. This chain connects TRBV10-3 to TRBJ1-2; D gene ambiguous. V lost 6 bases, J lost 4 bases, and 12 bases lay in between. This CDR3 region has 13 residues. Germline CDR1 and CDR2: ENHRY and SYGVKD.

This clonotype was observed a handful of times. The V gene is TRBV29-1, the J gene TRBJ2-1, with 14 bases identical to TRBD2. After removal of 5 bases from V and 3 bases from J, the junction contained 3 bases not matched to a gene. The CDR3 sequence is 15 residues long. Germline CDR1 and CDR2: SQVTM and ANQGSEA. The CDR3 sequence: CSVTGLAGVYNEQFF. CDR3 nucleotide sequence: TGCAGCGTTACGGGACTAGCGGGGGTCTACAATGAGCAGTTCTTC.

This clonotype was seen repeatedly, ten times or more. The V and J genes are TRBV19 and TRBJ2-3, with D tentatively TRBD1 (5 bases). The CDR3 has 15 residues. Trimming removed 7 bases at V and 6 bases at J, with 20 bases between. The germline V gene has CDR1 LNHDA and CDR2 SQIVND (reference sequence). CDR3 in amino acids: CASKTGRRQSDTQYF. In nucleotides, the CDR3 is TGTGCCAGTAAAACAGGTCGAAGACAGTCCGATACGCAGTATTTT.

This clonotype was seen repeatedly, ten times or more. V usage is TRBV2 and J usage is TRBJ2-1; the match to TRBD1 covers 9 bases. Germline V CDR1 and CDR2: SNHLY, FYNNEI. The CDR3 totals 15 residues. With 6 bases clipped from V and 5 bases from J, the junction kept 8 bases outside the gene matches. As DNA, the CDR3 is TGTGCCAGCAGAGTACAGGGGGCTGTCGACAATGAGCAGTTCTTC. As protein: CASRVQGAVDNEQFF.

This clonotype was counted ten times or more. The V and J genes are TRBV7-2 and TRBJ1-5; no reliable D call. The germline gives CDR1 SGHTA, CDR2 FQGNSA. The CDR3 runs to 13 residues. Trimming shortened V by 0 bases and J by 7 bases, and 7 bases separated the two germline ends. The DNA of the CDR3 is TGTGCCAGCAGCTTAGCGTTTGGGCAGCCCCAGCATTTT. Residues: CASSLAFGQPQHF.

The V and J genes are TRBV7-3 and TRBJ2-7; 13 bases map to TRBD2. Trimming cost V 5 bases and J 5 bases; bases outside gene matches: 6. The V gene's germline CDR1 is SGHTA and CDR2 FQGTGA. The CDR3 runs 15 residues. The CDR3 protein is CASSRTSGGNDEQYF. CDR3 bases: TGTGCCAGCAGCCGGACTAGCGGGGGCAATGACGAGCAGTACTTC.

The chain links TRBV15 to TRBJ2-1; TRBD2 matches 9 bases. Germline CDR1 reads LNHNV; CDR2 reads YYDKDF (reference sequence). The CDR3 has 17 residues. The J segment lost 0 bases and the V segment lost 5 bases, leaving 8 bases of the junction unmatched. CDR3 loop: CATSAEPGLASYNEQFF. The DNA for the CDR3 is TGTGCCACCAGCGCAGAGCCGGGACTAGCCTCCTACAATGAGCAGTTCTTC.

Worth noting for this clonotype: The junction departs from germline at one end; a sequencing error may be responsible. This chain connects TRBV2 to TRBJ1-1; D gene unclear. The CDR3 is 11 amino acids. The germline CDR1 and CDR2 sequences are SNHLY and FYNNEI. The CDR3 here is CASKRNTEALF. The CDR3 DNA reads TGTGCCAGCAAGAGGAATACTGAAGCTCTCTTT.

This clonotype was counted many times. The CDR3 coding sequence is TGCGCCAGCAGCTTGGGTACCTTGGGTGGCACAGATACGCAGTATTTT. Translation gives CASSLGTLGGTDTQYF. The genes are TRBV5-1 and TRBJ2-3; no firm D call. V was pared by 0 bases and J by 1 base, with 12 bases between. This CDR3 is built from 16 residues. Per germline, CDR1 SGHRS and CDR2 YFSETQ. Full variable domain (rest looked up from reference TRBV5-1 and TRBJ2-3): KAGVTQTPRYLIKTRGQQVTLSCSPISGHRSVSWYQQTPGQGLQFLFEYFSETQRNKGNFPGRFSGRQFSNSRSEMNVSTLELGDSALYLCASSLGTLGGTDTQYFGPGTRLTVL.